The 3 T cell receptor beta chains reported below all come from one sample, sequenced in a study of response to subunit inactivated influenza vaccine. One entry per CDR3 protein results from TCRdb running MiXCR on the RT-PCR reads. The sample gives 200,000 to 300,000 distinct CDR3 sequences, less than 15% of which show up once; approximately 8.3% is in the top ten. The sequencing used non-naive T cells sorted from PBMCs, collected around 14 days before vaccination. These TCRs come from a man in his fifties who received an inactivated influenza vaccine.

V usage is TRBV6-1 and J usage is TRBJ1-4; unclear D gene. In germline, CDR1 is MNHNS, CDR2 SASEGT. CDR3 size: 12 residues. V lost 9 bases to trimming and J lost 5 bases, with 10 bases between them. CDR3 sequence (DNA): TGTGCCAGTAGAGGCCCGAATGAAAAACTGTTTTTT. This sequence encodes CASRGPNEKLFF.

This clonotype came up many times. The V gene is TRBV12-3 or TRBV12-4, the J gene TRBJ2-7; D remains ambiguous. This CDR3 region has 14 residues. Trimming left V 1 base short and J 7 bases short, with 14 bases between. CDR3 amino acids: CASSLEASLGEQYF. The DNA of the CDR3 is TGTGCCAGCAGTTTAGAAGCCAGCCTTGGGGAGCAGTACTTC.

This clonotype has a single count. The chain links TRBV29-1 to TRBJ2-5; D perhaps matches TRBD2 (6 bases). The CDR3 spans 12 residues. Per germline, CDR1 SQVTM and CDR2 ANQGSEA. Trimming shortened V by 7 bases and J by 5 bases, and 14 bases separated the two germline ends. The CDR3 protein is CSGRASGETQYF. The CDR3 nucleotides read TGCAGCGGGAGGGCCTCAGGGGAGACCCAGTACTTC.